The 10 T cell receptor beta chains given below trace back to one sample, sequenced in a study of identical twins. TCRdb passed the 5' RACE reads through MiXCR, listing each CDR3 protein once. The repertoire holds about 1.7 million distinct CDR3 sequences, more than 30% seen once, with about 0.25% in the top ten. The sample taken for sequencing was cord blood. The receptors stem from a newborn girl in good health.

This clonotype was seen ten or more times. V gene TRBV7-2 combines with J gene TRBJ2-7, with D possibly being TRBD1 (6 bases). V dropped 5 bases and J dropped 1 base, with 9 bases sitting between them. CDR3 size: 13 residues. CDR1 SGHTA and CDR2 FQGNSA come from the germline V gene. CDR3 protein: CASSHGQSYEQYF. Written as DNA, the CDR3 is TGTGCCAGCAGCCACGGACAGTCCTACGAGCAGTACTTC.

The table lists this clonotype with a few counts. This chain links TRBV6-1 with TRBJ2-7, with 11 bases lining up with TRBD2. This CDR3 contains 15 residues. Germline V lookup: CDR1 MNHNS, CDR2 SASEGT. Unmatched junction bases numbered 7, after V lost 6 bases and J lost 3 bases. In DNA form, the CDR3 reads TGTGCCAGCAGATTTCCGGGACTAGCGGTCTACGAGCAGTACTTC. Translating it yields CASRFPGLAVYEQYF.

There are many counts of this clonotype. The chain carries TRBV7-2 and TRBJ2-1; 13 positions agree with TRBD2. The V and J ends lost 6 bases and 6 bases, in that order; junction bases with no gene match: 5. Germline CDR1 SGHTA, CDR2 FQGNSA. This CDR3 comprises 15 residues. The CDR3 region has the DNA TGTGCCAGCAGTCCCGGGACTAGCGGGGCCAATGAGCAGTTCTTC. This translates into CASSPGTSGANEQFF.

Worth noting for this clonotype: A much larger clone differs from this one at a single base, so this may be a read error. This chain links TRBV12-3 or TRBV12-4 with TRBJ2-1; tentative D call: TRBD2 (7 bases). Trimming stripped 5 bases from V and 6 bases from J, with 20 bases between. This CDR3 has 16 residues. The CDR3 here is CASSPLGASGPNEQFF. The CDR3 DNA is TGTGCCAGCAGTCCACTGGGGGCTAGCGGTCCCAATGAGCAGTTCTTC.

The chain employs TRBV7-9 and TRBJ1-1; 8 bases align to TRBD1. CDR1 is SEHNR and CDR2 is FQNEAQ in the germline V gene (reference sequence). The CDR3 loop spans 17 amino acids. V dropped 5 bases and J dropped 9; count of bases not matched to a gene: 20. CDR3 amino acids: CASSDVVAGGAGRKAFF. CDR3 sequence (DNA): TGTGCCAGCAGCGACGTCGTGGCAGGGGGCGCCGGCCGGAAAGCTTTCTTT.

The sample holds many counts of this clonotype. The chain employs TRBV29-1 and TRBJ2-7; D not resolved. Germline CDR1 is SQVTM and CDR2 is ANQGSEA. CDR3 length: 14 residues. The germline V and J ends were trimmed by 6 bases and 2 bases, with 17 bases remaining between them. The CDR3 protein is CSVDGLVGTYEQYF. The CDR3 region has the DNA TGCAGCGTCGACGGTTTAGTAGGAACCTACGAGCAGTACTTC.

This clonotype appeared a few times. This chain uses TRBV4-1 with TRBJ2-1, with D uncertain. V was cut by 2 bases and J by 5 bases, with 10 bases left in between. This CDR3 comprises 14 residues. From germline, CDR1 is MGHRA and CDR2 YSYEKL. Written as DNA, the CDR3 is TGCGCCAGCAGCCAACCGGCCATAAACAATGAGCAGTTCTTC. The encoded protein is CASSQPAINNEQFF.

The V and J genes are TRBV6-6 and TRBJ1-4, with TRBD1 matching over 7 bases. V shed 5 bases, J shed 6 bases, and the junction held 9 bases outside the gene matches. The CDR3 contains 15 residues. Germline lookup yields CDR1 MNHNY and CDR2 SVGAGI (reference sequence). Here the CDR3 reads CASSKTGAGYEKLFF. CDR3 DNA: TGTGCCAGCAGTAAAACAGGGGCGGGCTATGAAAAACTGTTTTTT.

This rearrangement joins TRBV6-6 to TRBJ1-5, with TRBD1 as a possible D gene (6 bases). Trimming left V 11 bases short and J 3 bases short, with 20 bases between. Germline V gene lookup returns CDR1 MNHNY and CDR2 SVGAGI (reference sequence). CDR3 length: 15 amino acids. CDR3 sequence: CASNQQGQHNQPQHF. CDR3 in DNA: TGTGCCTCGAACCAACAGGGCCAACACAATCAGCCCCAGCATTTT.

A few counts support this clonotype. The CDR3 DNA reads as TGTGCCAGCTCACCACCGTCCGGGGGCGATGGCTACACCTTC. Translating gives CASSPPSGGDGYTF. The rearrangement uses TRBV18 and TRBJ1-2, with D perhaps matching TRBD1 (6 bases). Trimming took 0 bases from V and 6 from J, leaving 11 bases between them. The CDR3 spans 14 residues. Germline V lookup: CDR1 KGHSH, CDR2 LQKENI.